This T cell receptor (beta chain) was captured in a study of blood T cell repertoires in COVID-19. Study as a whole: COVID-19 samples collected from the United States, Italy and Spain covered acute and convalescent phases. From T cells, B-cell-depleted T cells, or PBMCs came the material, which was cDNA or gDNA.

In the authors' workflow: By means of reference gene primer amplification, nucleated cell counts were estimated. Measured with immunoSEQ multiplex PCR; TCRdb has only the in-frame clones, and not every one. The V and J calls and clone size are taken from that table; D and trimming were inferred from the DNA. The data contain a few hundred thousand clones, 84% of them singletons. A few counts support this clone. After removal of 9 bases from V and 8 bases from J, the junction contained 5 bases not matched to a gene. Germline-derived CDR1 and CDR2 are SEHNR and FQNEAQ (reference sequence). This CDR3 region has 11 residues.

The specimen sequenced was peripheral blood. The rearrangement joins TRBV7-9 to TRBJ1-2; 8 bases line up with TRBD1. This TCR derives from a man aged 25-40 years with active or convalescent COVID-19. The CDR3 sequence: CASTGGHGYTF. The CDR3, as DNA: TGTGCCAGTACAGGGGGGCACGGCTACACCTTC. Full variable domain (rest looked up from reference TRBV7-9 and TRBJ1-2): DTGVSQNPRHKITKRGQNVTFRCDPISEHNRLYWYRQTLGQGPEFLTYFQNEAQLEKSRLLSDRFSAERPKGSFSTLEIQRTEQGDSAMYLCASTGGHGYTFGSGTRLTVV.